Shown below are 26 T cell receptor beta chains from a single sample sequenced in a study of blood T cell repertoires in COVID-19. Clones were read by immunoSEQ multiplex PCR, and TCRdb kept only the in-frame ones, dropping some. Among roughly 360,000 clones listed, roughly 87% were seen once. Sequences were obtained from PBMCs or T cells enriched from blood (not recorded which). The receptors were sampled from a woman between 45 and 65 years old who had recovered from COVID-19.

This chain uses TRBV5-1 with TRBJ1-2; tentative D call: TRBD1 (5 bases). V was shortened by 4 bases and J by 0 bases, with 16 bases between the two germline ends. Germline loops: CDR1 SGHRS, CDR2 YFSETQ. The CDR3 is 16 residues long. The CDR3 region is CASSQPDTQANYGYTF. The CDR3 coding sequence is TGCGCCAGCAGCCAGCCGGACACACAGGCTAACTATGGCTACACCTTC.

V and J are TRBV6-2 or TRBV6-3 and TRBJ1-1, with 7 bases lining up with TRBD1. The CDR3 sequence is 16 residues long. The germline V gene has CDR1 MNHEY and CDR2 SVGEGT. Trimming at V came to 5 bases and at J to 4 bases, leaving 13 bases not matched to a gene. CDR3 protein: CASSVLDRVPGTEAFF. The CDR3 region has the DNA TGTGCCAGCAGTGTCCTCGACAGGGTGCCGGGCACTGAAGCTTTCTTT.

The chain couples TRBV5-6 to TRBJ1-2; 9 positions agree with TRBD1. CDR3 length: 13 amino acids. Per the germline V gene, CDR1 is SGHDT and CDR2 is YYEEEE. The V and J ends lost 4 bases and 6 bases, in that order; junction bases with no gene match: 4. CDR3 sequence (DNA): TGTGCCAGCAGCCACGACAGGGGGGATGGCTACACCTTC. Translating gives CASSHDRGDGYTF.

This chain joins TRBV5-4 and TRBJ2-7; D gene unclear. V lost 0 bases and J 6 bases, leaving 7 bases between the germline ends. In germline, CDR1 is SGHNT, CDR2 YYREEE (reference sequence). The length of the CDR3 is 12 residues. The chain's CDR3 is CASSLAGGEQYF. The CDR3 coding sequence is TGTGCCAGCAGCTTGGCCGGCGGCGAGCAGTACTTC.

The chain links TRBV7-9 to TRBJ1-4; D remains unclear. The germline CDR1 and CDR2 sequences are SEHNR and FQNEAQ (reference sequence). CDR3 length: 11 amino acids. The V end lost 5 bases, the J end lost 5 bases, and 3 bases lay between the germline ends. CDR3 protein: CASSLNEKLFF. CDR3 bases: TGTGCCAGCAGCCTCAATGAAAAACTGTTTTTT.

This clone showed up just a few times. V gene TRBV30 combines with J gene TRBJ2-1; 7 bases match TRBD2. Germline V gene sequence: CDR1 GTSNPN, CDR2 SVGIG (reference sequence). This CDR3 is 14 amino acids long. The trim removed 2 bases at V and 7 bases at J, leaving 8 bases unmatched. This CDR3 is CAWSRWEGLNEQFF. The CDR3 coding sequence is TGTGCCTGGAGTAGGTGGGAGGGCCTTAATGAGCAGTTCTTC.

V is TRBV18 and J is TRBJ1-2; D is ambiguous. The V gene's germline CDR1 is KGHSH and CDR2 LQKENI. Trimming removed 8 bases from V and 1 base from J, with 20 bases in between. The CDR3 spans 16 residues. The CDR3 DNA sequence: TGTGCCAGCCATAAATCTCTAACTGTAAATAACTATGGCTACACCTTC. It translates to CASHKSLTVNNYGYTF. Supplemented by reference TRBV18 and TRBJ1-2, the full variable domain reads NAGVMQNPRHLVRRRGQEARLRCSPMKGHSHVYWYRQLPEEGLKFMVYLQKENIIDESGMPKERFSAEFPKEGPSILRIQQVVRGDSAAYFCASHKSLTVNNYGYTFGSGTRLTVV.

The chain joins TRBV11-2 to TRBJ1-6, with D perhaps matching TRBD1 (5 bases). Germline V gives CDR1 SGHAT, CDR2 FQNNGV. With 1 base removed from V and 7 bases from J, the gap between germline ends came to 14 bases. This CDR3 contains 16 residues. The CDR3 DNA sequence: TGTGCCAGCAGCTTAGGATTGGGCAGGGCAAATTCACCCCTCCACTTT. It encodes CASSLGLGRANSPLHF.

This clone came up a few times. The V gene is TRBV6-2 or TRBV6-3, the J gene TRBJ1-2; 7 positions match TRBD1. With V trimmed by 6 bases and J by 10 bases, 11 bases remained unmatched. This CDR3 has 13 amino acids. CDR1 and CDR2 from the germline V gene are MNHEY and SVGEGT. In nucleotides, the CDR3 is TGTGCCAGCAGCAATCCGGGACAGAGAGTCTACACCTTC. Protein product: CASSNPGQRVYTF.

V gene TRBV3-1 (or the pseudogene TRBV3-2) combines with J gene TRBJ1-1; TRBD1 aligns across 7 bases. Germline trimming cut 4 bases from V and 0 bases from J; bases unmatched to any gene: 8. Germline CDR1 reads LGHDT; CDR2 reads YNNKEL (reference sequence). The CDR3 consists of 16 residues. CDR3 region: CASSLGTASMNTEAFF. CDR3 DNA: TGTGCCAGCAGCCTCGGGACAGCTTCTATGAACACTGAAGCTTTCTTT.

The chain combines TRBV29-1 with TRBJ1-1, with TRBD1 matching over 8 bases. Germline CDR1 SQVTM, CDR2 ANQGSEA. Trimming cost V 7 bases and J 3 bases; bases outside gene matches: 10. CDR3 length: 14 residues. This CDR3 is CSALPGTGDTEAFF. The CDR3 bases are TGCAGCGCGCTACCCGGGACAGGTGACACTGAAGCTTTCTTT.

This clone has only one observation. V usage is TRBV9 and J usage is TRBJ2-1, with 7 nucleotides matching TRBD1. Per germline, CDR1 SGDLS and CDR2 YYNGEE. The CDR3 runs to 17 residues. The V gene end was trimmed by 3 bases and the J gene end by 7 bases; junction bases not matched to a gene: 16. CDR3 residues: CASSAPRSDRTANEQFF. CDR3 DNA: TGTGCCAGCAGCGCCCCCCGTTCGGACAGGACGGCAAATGAGCAGTTCTTC. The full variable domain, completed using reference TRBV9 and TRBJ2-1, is DSGVTQTPKHLITATGQRVTLRCSPRSGDLSVYWYQQSLDQGLQFLIQYYNGEERAKGNILERFSAQQFPDLHSELNLSSLELGDSALYFCASSAPRSDRTANEQFFGPGTRLTVL.

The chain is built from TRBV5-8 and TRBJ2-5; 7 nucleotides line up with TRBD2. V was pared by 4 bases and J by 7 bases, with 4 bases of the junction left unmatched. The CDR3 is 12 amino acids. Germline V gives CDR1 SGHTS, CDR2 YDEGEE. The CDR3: CASSRGGGTQYF. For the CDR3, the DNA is TGTGCCAGCAGCAGGGGCGGGGGGACCCAGTACTTC.

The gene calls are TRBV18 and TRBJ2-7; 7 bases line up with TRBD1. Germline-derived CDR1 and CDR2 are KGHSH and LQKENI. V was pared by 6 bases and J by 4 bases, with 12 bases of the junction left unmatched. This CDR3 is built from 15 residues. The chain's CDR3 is CASSLGQLALYEQYF. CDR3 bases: TGTGCCAGCTCCCTGGGACAGCTAGCCTTGTACGAGCAGTACTTC.

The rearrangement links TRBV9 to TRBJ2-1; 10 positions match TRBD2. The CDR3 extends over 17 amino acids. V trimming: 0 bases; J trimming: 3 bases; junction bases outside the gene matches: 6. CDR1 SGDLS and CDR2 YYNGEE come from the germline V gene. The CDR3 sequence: CASSVAGSSGGYNEQFF. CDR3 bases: TGTGCCAGCAGCGTAGCGGGATCTAGCGGGGGCTACAATGAGCAGTTCTTC.

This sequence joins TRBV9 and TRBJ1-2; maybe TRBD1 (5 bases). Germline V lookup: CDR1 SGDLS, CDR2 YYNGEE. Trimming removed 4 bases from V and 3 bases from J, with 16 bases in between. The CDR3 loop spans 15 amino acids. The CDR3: CASSHSQGQYYGYTF. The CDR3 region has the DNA TGTGCCAGCAGCCATAGCCAAGGACAATACTATGGCTACACCTTC.

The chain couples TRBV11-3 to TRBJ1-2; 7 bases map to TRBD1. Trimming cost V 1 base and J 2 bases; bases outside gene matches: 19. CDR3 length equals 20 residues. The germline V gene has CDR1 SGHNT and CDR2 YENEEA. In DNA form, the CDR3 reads TGTGCCAGCAGCTTAGGTTTCTTCATCGACTCAGGGGGACTGAACTATGGCTACACCTTC. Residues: CASSLGFFIDSGGLNYGYTF.

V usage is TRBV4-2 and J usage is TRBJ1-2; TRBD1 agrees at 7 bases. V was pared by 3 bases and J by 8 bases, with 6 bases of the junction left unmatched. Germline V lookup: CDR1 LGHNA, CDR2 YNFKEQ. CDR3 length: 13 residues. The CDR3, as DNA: TGTGCCAGCAGCCAGGAGACAGGGAACGGCTACACCTTC. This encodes CASSQETGNGYTF.

CDR3 DNA sequence: TGTGCCAGTAGTATAAGCGGGTCGACAGATACGCAGTATTTT. It translates to CASSISGSTDTQYF. The rearrangement joins TRBV19 to TRBJ2-3; a weak D match, TRBD2 (6 bases). CDR3 length: 14 amino acids. The germline V and J ends were trimmed by 2 bases and 3 bases, with 9 bases remaining between them. Germline-derived CDR1 and CDR2 are LNHDA and SQIVND (reference sequence).

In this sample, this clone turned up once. Here the CDR3 DNA reads TGTGCCAGCACCCCCGGGACAGCGAACACTGAAGCTTTCTTT. Translated: CASTPGTANTEAFF. This chain joins TRBV7-2 and TRBJ1-1; 7 bases map to TRBD1. Losses at the gene ends were 7 bases for V and 1 base for J; bases not matched to a gene: 6. The CDR3 covers 14 residues. Germline loops: CDR1 SGHTA, CDR2 FQGNSA.

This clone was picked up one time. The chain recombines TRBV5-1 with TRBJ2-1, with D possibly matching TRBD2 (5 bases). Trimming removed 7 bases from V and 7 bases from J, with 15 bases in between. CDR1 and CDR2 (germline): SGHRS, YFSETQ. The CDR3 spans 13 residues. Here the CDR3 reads CASSGGYGNEQFF. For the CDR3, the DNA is TGCGCCAGCTCGGGCGGGTACGGGAATGAGCAGTTCTTC.

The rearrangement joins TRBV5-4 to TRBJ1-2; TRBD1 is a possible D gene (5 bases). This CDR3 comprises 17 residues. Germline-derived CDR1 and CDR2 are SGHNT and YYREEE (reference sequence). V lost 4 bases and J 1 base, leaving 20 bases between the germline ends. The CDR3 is CASSPGLQLGGNYGYTF. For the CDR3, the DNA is TGTGCCAGCAGCCCGGGTCTTCAACTCGGGGGTAACTATGGCTACACCTTC.

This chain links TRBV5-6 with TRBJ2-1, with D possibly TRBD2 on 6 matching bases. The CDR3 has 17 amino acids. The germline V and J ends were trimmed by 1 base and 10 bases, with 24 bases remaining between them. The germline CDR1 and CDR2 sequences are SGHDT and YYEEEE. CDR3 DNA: TGTGCCAGCAGCTTGTTAGCGCGGGACCCGGTCAAGTGGGAGCAGTTCTTC. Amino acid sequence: CASSLLARDPVKWEQFF.

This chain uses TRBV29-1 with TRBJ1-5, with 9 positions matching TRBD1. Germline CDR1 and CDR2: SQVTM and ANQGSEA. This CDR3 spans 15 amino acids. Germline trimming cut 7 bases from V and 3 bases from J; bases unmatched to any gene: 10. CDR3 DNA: TGCAGCGCCGCAGCCGGGACAGGGCTCAATCAGCCCCAGCATTTT. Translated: CSAAAGTGLNQPQHF.

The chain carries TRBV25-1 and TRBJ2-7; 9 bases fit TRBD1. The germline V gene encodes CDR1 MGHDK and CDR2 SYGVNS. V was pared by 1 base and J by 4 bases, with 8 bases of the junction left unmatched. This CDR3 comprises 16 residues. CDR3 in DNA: TGTGCCAGCAGTGAATCGGGACAGGGAGGAAGATACGAGCAGTACTTC. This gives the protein CASSESGQGGRYEQYF.

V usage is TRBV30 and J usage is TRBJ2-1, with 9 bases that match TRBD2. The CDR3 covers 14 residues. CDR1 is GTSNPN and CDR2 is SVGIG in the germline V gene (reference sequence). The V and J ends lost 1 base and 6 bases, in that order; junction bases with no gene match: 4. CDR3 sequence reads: CAWSGRTSVNEQFF. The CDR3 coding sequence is TGTGCCTGGAGTGGAAGGACTAGCGTCAATGAGCAGTTCTTC.